The entry that follows covers one T cell receptor (beta chain) sequence. V lost 5 bases and J lost 6, with 18 bases in between. Per the germline V gene, CDR1 is SGHAT and CDR2 is FQNNGV. This CDR3 is 15 amino acids long. These data belong to a study of blood T cell repertoires in COVID-19. Whole-study context: Italy, Spain and the United States were the sources of the convalescent and acute COVID-19 samples.

The cohort comprised adults aged about 18 to 100 years residing in 24 US areas. The recovered donors of Cohort 3 showed two negative PCRs, clearance, or symptom resolution. Authors' processing steps: From reference gene primer amplification, estimates of nucleated cell counts were derived. Libraries were prepared by immunoSEQ multiplex PCR; TCRdb keeps only in-frame clonotypes and omits some of them. The V and J calls and clone size come from that table; D and trimming were worked out from the DNA. The table includes 310,000 or so clones, around 91% detected once. This sequence joins TRBV11-2 and TRBJ2-3; TRBD2 is a possible D gene (7 bases). The TCR sequence derives from a woman aged 40 to 50 who had recovered from COVID-19. Sequences were obtained from PBMCs or T cells enriched from blood (not recorded which). The CDR3 DNA is TGTGCCAGCAGCCCAATAGGGGGGGTTTCGGATACGCAGTATTTT. Translating it yields CASSPIGGVSDTQYF.